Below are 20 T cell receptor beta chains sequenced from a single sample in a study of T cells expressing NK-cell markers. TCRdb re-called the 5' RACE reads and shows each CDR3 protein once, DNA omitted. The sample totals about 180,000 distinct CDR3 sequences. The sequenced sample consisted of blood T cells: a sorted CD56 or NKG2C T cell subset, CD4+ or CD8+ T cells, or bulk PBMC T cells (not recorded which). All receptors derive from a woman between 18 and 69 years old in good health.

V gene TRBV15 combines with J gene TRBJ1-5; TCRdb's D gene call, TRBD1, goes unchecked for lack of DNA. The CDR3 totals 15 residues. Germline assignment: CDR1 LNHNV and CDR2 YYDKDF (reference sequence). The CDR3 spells CATSRRTGGRQPQHF.

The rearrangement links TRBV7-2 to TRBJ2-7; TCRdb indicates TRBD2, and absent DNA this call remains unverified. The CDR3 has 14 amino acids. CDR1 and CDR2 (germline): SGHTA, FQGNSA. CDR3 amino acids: CASSLVGRWYEQYF.

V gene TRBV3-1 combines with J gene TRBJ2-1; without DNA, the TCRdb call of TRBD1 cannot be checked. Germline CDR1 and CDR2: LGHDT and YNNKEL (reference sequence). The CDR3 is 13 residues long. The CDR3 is CASSQEGVNEQFF.

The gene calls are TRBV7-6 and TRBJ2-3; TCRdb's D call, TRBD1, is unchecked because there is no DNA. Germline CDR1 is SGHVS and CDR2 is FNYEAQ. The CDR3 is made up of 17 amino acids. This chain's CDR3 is CASSLVTRQGLTDTQYF.

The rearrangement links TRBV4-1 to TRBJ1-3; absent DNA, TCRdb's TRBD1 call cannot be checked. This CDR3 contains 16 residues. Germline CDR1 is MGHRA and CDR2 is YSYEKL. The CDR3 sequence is CASSHIGTATGNTIYF.

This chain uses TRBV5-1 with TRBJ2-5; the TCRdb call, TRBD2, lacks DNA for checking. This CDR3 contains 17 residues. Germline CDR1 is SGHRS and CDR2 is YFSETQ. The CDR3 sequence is CASSPPGLAVSQETQYF.

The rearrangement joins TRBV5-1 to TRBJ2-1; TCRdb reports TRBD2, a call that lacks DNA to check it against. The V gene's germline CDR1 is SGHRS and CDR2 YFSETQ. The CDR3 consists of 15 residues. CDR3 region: CASKSTSGFYNEQFF.

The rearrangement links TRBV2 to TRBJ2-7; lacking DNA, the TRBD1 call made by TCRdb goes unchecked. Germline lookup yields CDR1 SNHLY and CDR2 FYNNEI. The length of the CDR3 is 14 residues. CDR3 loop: CASRTGPPTYEQYF.

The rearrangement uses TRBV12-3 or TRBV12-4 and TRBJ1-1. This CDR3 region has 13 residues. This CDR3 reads CASSFVAGAEAFF.

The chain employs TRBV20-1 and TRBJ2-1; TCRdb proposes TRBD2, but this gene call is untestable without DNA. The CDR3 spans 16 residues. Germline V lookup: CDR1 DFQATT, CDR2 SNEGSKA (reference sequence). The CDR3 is CSASKAGLLSYNEQFF.

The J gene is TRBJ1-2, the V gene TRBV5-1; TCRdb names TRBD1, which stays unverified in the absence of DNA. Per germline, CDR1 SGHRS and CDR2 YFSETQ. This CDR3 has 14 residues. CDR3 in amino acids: CASSLNVLDHGYTF.

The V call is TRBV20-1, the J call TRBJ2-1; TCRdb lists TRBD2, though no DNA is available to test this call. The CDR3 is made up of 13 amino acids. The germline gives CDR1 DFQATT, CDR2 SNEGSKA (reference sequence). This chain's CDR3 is CSAPISGRDEQFF.

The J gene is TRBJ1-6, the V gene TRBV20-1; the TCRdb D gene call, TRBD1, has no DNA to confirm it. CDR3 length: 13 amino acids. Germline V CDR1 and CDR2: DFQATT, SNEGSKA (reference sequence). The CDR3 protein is CSAGGTGVSPLHF.

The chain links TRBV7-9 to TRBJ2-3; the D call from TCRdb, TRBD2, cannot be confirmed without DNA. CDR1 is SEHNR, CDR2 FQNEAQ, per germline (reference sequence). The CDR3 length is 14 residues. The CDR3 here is CASILGSPRDTQYF.

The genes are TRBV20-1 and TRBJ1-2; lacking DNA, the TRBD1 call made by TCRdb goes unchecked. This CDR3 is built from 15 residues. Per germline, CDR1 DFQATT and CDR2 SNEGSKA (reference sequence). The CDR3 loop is CSARGWDRERDGYTF.

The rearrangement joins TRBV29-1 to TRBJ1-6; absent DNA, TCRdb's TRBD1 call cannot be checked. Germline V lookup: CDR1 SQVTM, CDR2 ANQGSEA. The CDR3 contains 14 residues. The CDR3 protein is CSVATGTGDSPLHF.

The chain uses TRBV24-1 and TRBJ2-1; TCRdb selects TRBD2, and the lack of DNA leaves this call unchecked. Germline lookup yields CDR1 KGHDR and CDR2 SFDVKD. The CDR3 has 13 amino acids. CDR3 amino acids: CATSEVVGGEQFF.

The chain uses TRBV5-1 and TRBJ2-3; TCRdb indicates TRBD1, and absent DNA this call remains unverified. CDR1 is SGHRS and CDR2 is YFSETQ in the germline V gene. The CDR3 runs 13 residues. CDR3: CASSAGDTDTQYF.

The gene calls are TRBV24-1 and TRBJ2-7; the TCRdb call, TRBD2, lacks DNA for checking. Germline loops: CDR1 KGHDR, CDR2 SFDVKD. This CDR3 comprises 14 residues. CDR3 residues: CATSGGQDAYEQYF.

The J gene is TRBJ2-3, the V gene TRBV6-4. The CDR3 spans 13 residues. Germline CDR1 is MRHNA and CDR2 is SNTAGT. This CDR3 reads CASSVIPTDTQYF.